This T cell receptor beta chain was recovered during a study of cytomegalovirus exposure and HLA in healthy donors. Findings of the study overall: The finding came from a later analysis; first-cohort TCR clusters tended to co-occur in the 110 or so validation repertoires. The study listed 150 to 200 cytomegalovirus-associated TCR beta chains. The study found most TCR sequences rare, yet found some public TCRs in many donors.

Libraries were prepared by immunoSEQ multiplex PCR; TCRdb keeps only in-frame clonotypes and omits some of them. The repertoire consists of over 100,000 clones, with nearly 90% occurring once and the leading ten covering 0.95% to 1.5%. As concerns this clone: Its antigen is still unknown.

Per the germline V gene, CDR1 is SGHDT and CDR2 is YYEEEE. Trimming stripped 2 bases from V and 8 bases from J, with 13 bases between. The CDR3 loop spans 13 amino acids. The source of this sequence is a woman younger than 35 in good health and CMV-seronegative. This sequence joins TRBV5-6 and TRBJ1-2; D unclear. Sequencing was performed on PBMCs. The CDR3 is CASSFAAGEGYTF. CDR3 nucleotide sequence: TGTGCCAGCAGCTTTGCAGCGGGAGAGGGCTACACCTTC.